This T cell receptor beta chain was sequenced in a study of blood T cell repertoires in COVID-19. On the study more broadly: Sites in the United States, Italy and Spain provided acute and convalescent COVID-19 samples. PBMCs, B-cell-depleted T cells, or T cells were the source of the cDNA or gDNA that made up the material.

There are 15 residues in the CDR3. Germline V gene data show CDR1 as MGHRA and CDR2 as YSYEKL. V lost 3 bases to trimming and J lost 0 bases; unmatched junction nucleotides: 4. Original data processing: Estimated nucleated cell counts came from reference gene primer amplification. Sequencing used immunoSEQ multiplex PCR; TCRdb keeps in-frame clones, though not all of them. V and J calls plus clone size are reproduced from that table; the DNA served to infer D and trimming. The data show about 380,000 clones, 85% seen once. Material for sequencing was peripheral blood. The source is a woman younger than 30 with acute or convalescent COVID-19. V is TRBV4-1 and J is TRBJ1-1, with 7 bases identical to TRBD1. Written as DNA, the CDR3 is TGCGCCAGCAGCCATGTGGGACAGCTGAACACTGAAGCTTTCTTT. It is translated as CASSHVGQLNTEAFF.